The entry that follows covers one TCR beta chain sequence. The antigen remains undetermined. Here immunoSEQ multiplex PCR was the method, and the copy in TCRdb shows in-frame clones only, minus some. The sample includes under 150,000 clones, around nine tenths seen only once; the top ten take around 0.15%. These data belong to a study of graft-versus-host responses after intestinal transplantation. Findings and limits, study-wide: Allografts of patients with graft-donor T cell macrochimerism showed high graft-versus-host to host-versus-graft clone ratios.

This TCR came from a human donor who received an intestinal transplant. The sequencing used unstimulated CD4+ T cells sorted from spleen or lymph node cells, collected before intestinal transplant.

The CDR3 DNA is TGCGCCAGCAGCCAGGGAGACACCTATGGCTACACCTTC. This encodes CASSQGDTYGYTF. The gene calls are TRBV4-1 and TRBJ1-2; D call uncertain. The V gene lost 3 bases and the J gene lost 4 bases, with 9 bases spanning the gap. This CDR3 comprises 13 residues. The germline gives CDR1 MGHRA, CDR2 YSYEKL.